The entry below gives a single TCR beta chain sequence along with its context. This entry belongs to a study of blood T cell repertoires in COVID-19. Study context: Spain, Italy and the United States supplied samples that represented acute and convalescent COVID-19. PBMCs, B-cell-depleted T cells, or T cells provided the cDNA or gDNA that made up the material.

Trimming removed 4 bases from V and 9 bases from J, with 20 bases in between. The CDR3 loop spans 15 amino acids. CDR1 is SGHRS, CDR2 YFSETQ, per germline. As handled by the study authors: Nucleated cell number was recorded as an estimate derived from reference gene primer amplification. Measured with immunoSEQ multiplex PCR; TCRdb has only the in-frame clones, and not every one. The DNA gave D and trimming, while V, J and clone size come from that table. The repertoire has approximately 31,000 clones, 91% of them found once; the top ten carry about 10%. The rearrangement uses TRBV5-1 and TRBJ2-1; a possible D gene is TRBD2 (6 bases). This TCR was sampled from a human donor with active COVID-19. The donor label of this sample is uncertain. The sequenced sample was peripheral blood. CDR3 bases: TGCGCCAGCAGCCCGGGGGACCGCGCCCGCCCTGAGCAGTTCTTC. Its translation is CASSPGDRARPEQFF.